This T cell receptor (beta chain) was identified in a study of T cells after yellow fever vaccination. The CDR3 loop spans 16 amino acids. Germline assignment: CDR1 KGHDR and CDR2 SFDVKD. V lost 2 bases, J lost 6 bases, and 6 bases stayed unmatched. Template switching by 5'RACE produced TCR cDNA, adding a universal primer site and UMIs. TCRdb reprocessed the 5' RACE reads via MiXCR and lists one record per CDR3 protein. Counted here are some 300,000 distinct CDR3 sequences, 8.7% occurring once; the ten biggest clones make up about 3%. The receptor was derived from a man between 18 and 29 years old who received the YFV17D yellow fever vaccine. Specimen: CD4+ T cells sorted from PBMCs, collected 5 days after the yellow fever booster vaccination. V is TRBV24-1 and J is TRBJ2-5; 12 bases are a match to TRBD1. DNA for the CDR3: TGTGCCACCAGTGATTCGGGGACAGGGGGCCCGAAGACCCAGTACTTC. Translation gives CATSDSGTGGPKTQYF.